Each of the 22 T cell receptor beta chains below was sequenced from the same sample in a study of blood T cell repertoires in COVID-19. Using immunoSEQ multiplex PCR, the repertoire was profiled, and TCRdb retains in-frame clones only, with some absent. The sample has about 150,000 clones; around 83% are singletons. The sequencing input was peripheral blood. Source of these receptors: a woman aged 50 to 65 with acute or convalescent COVID-19.

The V call is TRBV18, the J call TRBJ2-3, with D possibly matching TRBD1 (5 bases). Trimming stripped 1 base from V and 0 bases from J, with 8 bases between. The germline V gene encodes CDR1 KGHSH and CDR2 LQKENI. The CDR3 covers 15 residues. CDR3 sequence: CASSPLSGSTDTQYF. As DNA, the CDR3 is TGTGCCAGCTCACCACTGTCAGGGAGCACAGATACGCAGTATTTT.

The V gene is TRBV10-2, the J gene TRBJ1-2, with 7 bases matching TRBD1. With 4 bases clipped from V and 3 bases from J, the junction kept 2 bases outside the gene matches. The CDR3 contains 13 residues. The V gene's germline CDR1 is WSHSY and CDR2 SAAADI. In DNA form, the CDR3 reads TGCGCCAGCAGTGGAGACAGGGACTATGGCTACACCTTC. The encoded protein is CASSGDRDYGYTF.

The chain links TRBV2 to TRBJ2-3; 7 nucleotides match TRBD2. Germline lookup yields CDR1 SNHLY and CDR2 FYNNEI. The CDR3 is made up of 15 amino acids. Trimming removed 5 bases from V and 3 bases from J; junction bases left unmatched: 8. The CDR3 is CASSTRLAGTDTQYF. The CDR3 coding sequence is TGTGCCAGCAGTACCCGACTAGCAGGTACAGATACGCAGTATTTT. Full variable domain (missing parts from reference TRBV2 and TRBJ2-3): EPEVTQTPSHQVTQMGQEVILRCVPISNHLYFYWYRQILGQKVEFLVSFYNNEISEKSEIFDDQFSVERPDGSNFTLKIRSTKLEDSAMYFCASSTRLAGTDTQYFGPGTRLTVL.

The V call is TRBV6-1, the J call TRBJ1-5; D is possibly TRBD1 (5 bases). V shed 1 base and J shed 3 bases, with 7 bases lying between them. There are 14 residues in the CDR3. Per germline, CDR1 MNHNS and CDR2 SASEGT. CDR3 in DNA: TGTGCCAGCAGTGAAGTAGGGGACAATCAGCCCCAGCATTTT. This codes for CASSEVGDNQPQHF.

V gene TRBV2 combines with J gene TRBJ1-1; D unclear. Trimming removed 6 bases at V and 1 base at J, with 12 bases between. The germline gives CDR1 SNHLY, CDR2 FYNNEI. This CDR3 spans 14 amino acids. In DNA form, the CDR3 reads TGTGCCAGCAGCGAACGTTCTTCGAACACTGAAGCTTTCTTT. The encoded protein is CASSERSSNTEAFF.

The V and J genes are TRBV9 and TRBJ1-5, with a weak D call TRBD1 (6 bases). Trimming removed 3 bases from V and 2 bases from J, with 15 bases in between. CDR3 length: 16 residues. CDR1 SGDLS and CDR2 YYNGEE come from the germline V gene. For the CDR3, the DNA is TGTGCCAGCAGCGAGGGGGGAGGGAGAGGCAATCAGCCCCAGCATTTT. Its protein is CASSEGGGRGNQPQHF.

The chain combines TRBV5-1 with TRBJ2-2, with TRBD2 identical over 9 bases. The CDR3 totals 16 residues. With 1 base clipped from V and 7 bases from J, the junction kept 8 bases outside the gene matches. From germline, CDR1 is SGHRS and CDR2 YFSETQ. For the CDR3, the DNA is TGCGCCAGCAGCTTGTTGGGTAGCGGGAGCGGCGGGGAGCTGTTTTTT. It translates to CASSLLGSGSGGELFF.

A few counts support this clone. This chain joins TRBV5-1 and TRBJ1-6; 7 nucleotides line up with TRBD1. In germline, CDR1 is SGHRS, CDR2 YFSETQ. This CDR3 has 18 amino acids. V trimming: 4 bases; J trimming: 0 bases; junction bases outside the gene matches: 10. The CDR3 DNA follows: TGCGCCAGCAGCCCGGGACCGGACAGGAGCTCCTATAATTCACCCCTCCACTTT. Protein: CASSPGPDRSSYNSPLHF. Full variable domain (remainder filled in from reference TRBV5-1 and TRBJ1-6): KAGVTQTPRYLIKTRGQQVTLSCSPISGHRSVSWYQQTPGQGLQFLFEYFSETQRNKGNFPGRFSGRQFSNSRSEMNVSTLELGDSALYLCASSPGPDRSSYNSPLHFGNGTRLTVT.

This chain connects TRBV27 to TRBJ2-7; 10 bases are a match to TRBD1. Unmatched junction bases numbered 10, after V lost 6 bases and J lost 2 bases. Germline V CDR1 and CDR2: MNHEY, SMNVEV (reference sequence). This CDR3 is built from 16 residues. The CDR3: CASSVRGTGVPYEQYF. CDR3 nucleotides: TGTGCCAGCAGCGTGAGAGGGACAGGGGTCCCCTACGAGCAGTACTTC.

V usage is TRBV27 and J usage is TRBJ1-5; 10 bases fit TRBD1. CDR1 and CDR2 from the germline V gene are MNHEY and SMNVEV (reference sequence). The J segment lost 2 bases and the V segment lost 3 bases, leaving 1 base of the junction unmatched. This CDR3 comprises 15 residues. CDR3 residues: CASSFGTGGNQPQHF. The CDR3 region has the DNA TGTGCCAGCAGTTTCGGGACAGGGGGCAATCAGCCCCAGCATTTT.

A note on this clone: Other DNA sequences within the sample encode an identical CDR3. The genes are TRBV4-3 and TRBJ2-7, with 11 bases matching TRBD1. CDR3 length: 16 amino acids. CDR1 is LGHNA and CDR2 is YSLEER in the germline V gene. J gave up 3 bases and V 0 bases, and 4 bases lay outside the gene matches. CDR3 in amino acids: CASSQEPGQGGYEQYF. Here the CDR3 DNA reads TGCGCCAGCAGCCAAGAGCCGGGACAGGGGGGCTACGAGCAGTACTTC.

The chain couples TRBV10-1 to TRBJ1-2; 7 bases are a match to TRBD1. The CDR3 length is 14 residues. Germline CDR1 and CDR2: WNHNN and SYGVQD (reference sequence). V dropped 8 bases and J dropped 2; count of bases not matched to a gene: 8. The chain's CDR3 is CASLYDRENYGYTF. CDR3 DNA sequence: TGCGCCAGCCTATATGACAGGGAAAACTATGGCTACACCTTC.

The V call is TRBV28, the J call TRBJ1-6; tentative D call: TRBD1 (5 bases). Germline values: CDR1 MDHEN, CDR2 SYDVKM. The germline V and J ends were trimmed by 10 bases and 9 bases, with 19 bases remaining between them. The CDR3 has 14 amino acids. This CDR3 is CATSPGGDGSPLHF. The CDR3 DNA sequence: TGTGCCACCTCACCCGGGGGTGACGGTTCACCCCTCCACTTT.

The chain joins TRBV27 to TRBJ2-3, with 8 bases matching TRBD1. After removal of 6 bases from V and 5 bases from J, the junction contained 16 bases not matched to a gene. Germline-derived CDR1 and CDR2 are MNHEY and SMNVEV (reference sequence). The CDR3 loop spans 17 amino acids. CDR3 DNA sequence: TGTGCCAGCAGCCCAGAGCCATCAGGGGGCTCGAGAGATACGCAGTATTTT. Translated, it gives CASSPEPSGGSRDTQYF.

The chain recombines TRBV6-4 with TRBJ2-3, with D maybe TRBD1 (5 bases). Between the trimmed V and J ends, which lost 4 bases and 2 bases, there was a span of 13 bases. Per the germline V gene, CDR1 is MRHNA and CDR2 is SNTAGT. There are 15 residues in the CDR3. This chain's CDR3 is CASSAGSYPTDTQYF. CDR3 nucleotides: TGTGCCAGCAGTGCAGGGTCTTACCCCACAGATACGCAGTATTTT.

The table lists this clone with a count of one. The CDR3 loop reads CASSLDRVNQPQHF. The CDR3 DNA sequence: TGTGCCAGCAGCCTAGACAGGGTCAATCAGCCCCAGCATTTT. The chain joins TRBV6-5 to TRBJ1-5, with 7 bases aligning to TRBD1. Per the germline V gene, CDR1 is MNHEY and CDR2 is SVGAGI. CDR3 length equals 14 residues. The trim removed 6 bases at V and 3 bases at J, leaving 5 bases unmatched.

J is TRBJ1-1 and V is TRBV4-3; unclear D gene. Per germline, CDR1 LGHNA and CDR2 YSLEER. The ends were cut back, 0 bases at V and 1 base at J, with 9 bases in the middle. This CDR3 has 15 residues. The CDR3 reads CASSQDRGWNTEAFF. The CDR3 DNA sequence: TGCGCCAGCAGCCAAGACCGGGGATGGAACACTGAAGCTTTCTTT.

The chain uses TRBV18 and TRBJ1-2; TRBD1 agrees at 8 bases. This CDR3 contains 17 residues. V lost 0 bases and J lost 0; bases outside the gene matches: 6. Germline loops: CDR1 KGHSH, CDR2 LQKENI. This CDR3 reads CASSPPVAQGANYGYTF. CDR3 bases: TGTGCCAGCTCACCACCCGTGGCACAGGGGGCTAACTATGGCTACACCTTC.

This chain joins TRBV14 and TRBJ1-1; tentative D call: TRBD1 (5 bases). The germline gives CDR1 SGHDN, CDR2 FVKESK. CDR3 length: 14 residues. V lost 10 bases and J 1 base, leaving 16 bases between the germline ends. This CDR3 reads CATSWGEGNTEAFF. DNA for the CDR3: TGTGCCACCAGTTGGGGGGAAGGGAACACTGAAGCTTTCTTT.

The rearrangement joins TRBV18 to TRBJ2-1; 9 nucleotides line up with TRBD2. CDR1 and CDR2 (germline): KGHSH, LQKENI. V lost 6 bases, J lost 4 bases, and 13 bases stayed unmatched. The CDR3 contains 17 residues. Here the CDR3 reads CASSPGGSSGIYNEQFF. Here the CDR3 DNA reads TGTGCCAGCTCCCCAGGTGGGTCTAGCGGGATTTACAATGAGCAGTTCTTC.

V and J are TRBV24-1 and TRBJ2-7, with 7 bases lining up with TRBD1. CDR1 and CDR2 from the germline V gene are KGHDR and SFDVKD. This CDR3 is built from 14 residues. With V trimmed by 4 bases and J by 4 bases, 6 bases remained unmatched. The CDR3 region is CATSDPGGLYEQYF. CDR3 DNA sequence: TGTGCCACCAGTGACCCAGGGGGTCTGTACGAGCAGTACTTC.

The chain uses TRBV9 and TRBJ2-3, with 7 bases that match TRBD2. In germline, CDR1 is SGDLS, CDR2 YYNGEE. This CDR3 comprises 16 residues. The trim removed 0 bases at V and 1 base at J, leaving 5 bases unmatched. For the CDR3, the DNA is TGTGCCAGCAGCGTAGGGTCTAGCGGACGCACAGATACGCAGTATTTT. Translation: CASSVGSSGRTDTQYF.